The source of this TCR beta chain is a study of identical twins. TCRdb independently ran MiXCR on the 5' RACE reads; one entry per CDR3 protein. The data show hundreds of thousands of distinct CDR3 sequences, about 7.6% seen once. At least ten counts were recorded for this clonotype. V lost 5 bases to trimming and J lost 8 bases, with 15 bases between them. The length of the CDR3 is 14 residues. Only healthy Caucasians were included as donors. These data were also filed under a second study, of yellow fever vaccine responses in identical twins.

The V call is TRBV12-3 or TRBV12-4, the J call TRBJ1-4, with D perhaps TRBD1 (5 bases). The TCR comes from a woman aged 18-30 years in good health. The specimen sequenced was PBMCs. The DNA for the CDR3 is TGTGCCAGCAGTCCGGTAGGGGCGGGGGAAAAACTGTTTTTT. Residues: CASSPVGAGEKLFF.